The sequence of this T cell receptor beta chain was determined in a study of T-cell reconstitution after alpha-beta-depleted transplantation in children. Unique molecular identifiers were incorporated during preparation of the TCRbeta library. TCRdb recomputed calls from the PCR reads with MiXCR, one row per CDR3 protein. The repertoire holds about 1,000,000 distinct CDR3 sequences, with around 30% as singletons. Only a few counts were recorded for this clonotype. Its target is unknown. The study's findings and limits: Newly produced T cells mostly provided counts and TCRbeta diversity after one year, as hyperexpanded clones declined. Reportedly, only several hundred clones from non-depleted graft cells drove alpha-beta T-cell counts at about two months. After transplant, high TCRbeta diversity at day 60 in some patients arose from surviving recipient T cells and thymic progenitors.

V was cut by 2 bases and J by 6 bases, with 24 bases left in between. Germline lookup yields CDR1 MNHEY and CDR2 SMNVEV (reference sequence). The CDR3 length is 18 residues. This specimen was PBMCs, mostly from graft donor cells, taken 360 days after TCRalphabeta/CD19-depleted stem cell transplant. This clonotype was sampled from a boy in the first two years of life who had a stem cell transplant for SCID, so the T cells may come from the graft donor. This chain links TRBV27 with TRBJ2-3; D gene unclear. The CDR3 DNA follows: TGTGCCAGCAGTTTAAAGGCAGGATTACGTCCCGGATCCGATACGCAGTATTTT. Protein product: CASSLKAGLRPGSDTQYF.